This T cell receptor beta chain is drawn from a study of response to subunit inactivated influenza vaccine. This clonotype has more than one count but fewer than ten. There are 12 residues in the CDR3. V dropped 7 bases and J dropped 10 bases, with 14 bases sitting between them. Each CDR3 protein is one row after TCRdb ran MiXCR on the RT-PCR reads. The sample carries about 830,000 distinct CDR3 sequences, under 20% recorded once. The sequence was collected from a man aged 50-60 years who received an inactivated influenza vaccine. V gene TRBV12-3 or TRBV12-4 combines with J gene TRBJ2-1, with D uncertain. This sample comprised PBMCs from blood, obtained 5 days after vaccination. In nucleotides, the CDR3 is TGTGCCAGCACCCCCGCGGAAGGGGAGCAGTTCTTC. Translated, it gives CASTPAEGEQFF.